These 16 T cell receptor beta chains came from one sample sequenced in a study of T cells in Graves' hyperthyroidism and ophthalmopathy. The TCR beta CDR3 regions underwent amplification using RNA transcripts as the source. The study used the HTBI primer set for a first-round RT-PCR of the TCR CDR3. From the multiplex PCR reads, TCRdb called clonotypes with MiXCR, one entry per CDR3 protein. The sample lists about 570,000 distinct CDR3 sequences; 46% were seen once. The specimen was peripheral blood or thyroid tissue (not recorded which). The receptor set was obtained from an adult woman with Graves' disease, either hyperthyroidism or ophthalmopathy (not recorded which).

The V and J genes are TRBV20-1 and TRBJ1-2; 7 bases map to TRBD1. This CDR3 is 14 amino acids long. The trim removed 3 bases at V and 5 bases at J, leaving 9 bases unmatched. In germline, CDR1 is DFQATT, CDR2 SNEGSKA (reference sequence). This chain's CDR3 is CSARWDSLRYGYTF. CDR3 nucleotide sequence: TGCAGTGCTAGGTGGGACAGCTTGAGGTATGGCTACACCTTC.

In this sample, this clonotype turned up many times. The rearrangement links TRBV6-1 to TRBJ2-7, with D unresolved. V shed 6 bases and J shed 5 bases, with 17 bases lying between them. CDR1 and CDR2 (germline): MNHNS, SASEGT. The CDR3 length is 14 residues. The CDR3 is CASSSPTKRHEQYF. CDR3 bases: TGTGCCAGCAGCTCGCCCACTAAGCGTCACGAGCAGTACTTC.

For this clonotype: A much larger clone differs from this one at a single base, so this may be a read error. V gene TRBV5-6 combines with J gene TRBJ2-7; the D is unclear. The germline V gene has CDR1 SGHDT and CDR2 YYEEEE. The CDR3 covers 15 residues. CDR3 nucleotides: TGTGCCAGCAGCTTGCAGGCCACCCACTCCTACGAGCAGCACTTC. It codes for CASSLQATHSYEQHF.

V usage is TRBV7-8 and J usage is TRBJ2-5; a weak D match, TRBD2 (6 bases). Germline CDR1 and CDR2: SGHVS and FQNEAQ. V lost 0 bases, J lost 7 bases, and 12 bases lay in between. This CDR3 contains 14 residues. The CDR3 reads CASSLASMGGTQYF. The CDR3, as DNA: TGTGCCAGCAGCTTAGCCTCAATGGGGGGGACCCAGTACTTC.

Only a few counts were recorded for this clonotype. The genes are TRBV7-9 and TRBJ1-1; 7 bases agree with TRBD1. J lost 1 base, V lost 5 bases, and 7 bases had no gene match. CDR1 and CDR2 from the germline V gene are SEHNR and FQNEAQ (reference sequence). The CDR3 sequence is 15 residues long. CDR3 DNA sequence: TGTGCCAGCAGCATACGGGACAGTCGGAACACTGAAGCTTTCTTT. It encodes CASSIRDSRNTEAFF.

This clonotype was counted at least ten times. The chain combines TRBV11-2 with TRBJ1-3; no firm D call. V shed 5 bases and J shed 4 bases, with 12 bases lying between them. The CDR3 has 14 amino acids. Germline CDR1 and CDR2: SGHAT and FQNNGV. CDR3 amino acids: CASSQAHRGNTIYF. CDR3 sequence (DNA): TGTGCCAGCAGCCAAGCCCATAGGGGAAACACCATATATTTT.

CDR3 protein: CASSLEAWLNTGELFF. The CDR3 region has the DNA TGCGCCAGCAGCTTGGAAGCTTGGCTAAACACCGGGGAGCTGTTTTTT. The V gene is TRBV5-1, the J gene TRBJ2-2; unclear D gene. Trimming removed 0 bases at V and 2 bases at J, with 11 bases between. CDR3 length equals 16 residues. Germline CDR1 reads SGHRS; CDR2 reads YFSETQ.

On this clonotype itself: A clone one base away is much larger, so this may be a read error. The V call is TRBV5-1, the J call TRBJ2-2; 10 bases line up with TRBD2. The V gene end was trimmed by 4 bases and the J gene end by 0 bases; junction bases not matched to a gene: 12. Per the germline V gene, CDR1 is SGHRS and CDR2 is YFSETQ. The CDR3 loop spans 19 amino acids. The CDR3 region has the DNA TGCGCCAGCAGCGGGACCGCGGGACTAGCGAGAGCGAACACCGGGGAGCTGTTTTTT. It encodes CASSGTAGLARANTGELFF.

In its sample, this clonotype was seen many times. The chain employs TRBV19 and TRBJ2-7; possible D gene TRBD1, 6 bases. The V gene lost 2 bases and the J gene lost 5 bases, with 13 bases spanning the gap. The CDR3 has 14 residues. Per germline, CDR1 LNHDA and CDR2 SQIVND (reference sequence). The chain's CDR3 is CASSISTGSHEQYF. The CDR3 DNA is TGTGCCAGTAGTATAAGCACAGGGAGCCACGAGCAGTACTTC.

This rearrangement joins TRBV7-2 to TRBJ2-7, with D perhaps matching TRBD1 (6 bases). Germline loops: CDR1 SGHTA, CDR2 FQGNSA. Trimming took off 5 bases at V and 1 base at J, with 21 bases between the two ends. The CDR3 covers 17 residues. CDR3 protein: CASSGDQGSLGSYEQYF. As DNA, the CDR3 is TGTGCCAGCAGCGGAGATCAGGGGTCCCTGGGATCCTACGAGCAGTACTTC.

The rearrangement links TRBV11-3 to TRBJ1-5; TRBD1 matches at 8 bases. J was trimmed by 9 bases and V by 5 bases; bases with no gene match: 3. The CDR3 spans 12 residues. The germline V gene has CDR1 SGHNT and CDR2 YENEEA. The CDR3: CASSPGTGPQHF. In nucleotides, the CDR3 is TGTGCCAGCAGCCCCGGGACAGGGCCCCAGCATTTT.

The V and J genes are TRBV7-9 and TRBJ1-2, with 7 positions matching TRBD1. The V gene's germline CDR1 is SEHNR and CDR2 FQNEAQ (reference sequence). The CDR3 spans 15 residues. The V and J ends lost 5 bases and 2 bases, in that order; junction bases with no gene match: 8. CDR3 nucleotides: TGTGCCAGCAGCGTACGACAGGGACCCAACTATGGCTACACCTTC. It encodes CASSVRQGPNYGYTF.

This clonotype has at least ten counts. The chain carries TRBV5-1 and TRBJ1-5; D is uncertain. This CDR3 comprises 15 residues. V shed 5 bases and J shed 0 bases, with 12 bases lying between them. CDR1 is SGHRS, CDR2 YFSETQ, per germline. The CDR3 here is CASSLDVSSNQPQHF. The CDR3 DNA reads as TGCGCCAGCAGTCTGGACGTGAGTAGCAATCAGCCCCAGCATTTT.

The chain recombines TRBV7-6 with TRBJ1-2; TRBD1 agrees at 7 bases. The CDR3 runs 16 residues. With V trimmed by 5 bases and J by 2 bases, 11 bases remained unmatched. Germline CDR1 and CDR2: SGHVS and FNYEAQ. As DNA, the CDR3 is TGTGCCAGCAGCAGCCAGGACAGGAGAAGAAACTATGGCTACACCTTC. It translates to CASSSQDRRRNYGYTF.

In this sample, this clonotype turned up many times. J is TRBJ1-3 and V is TRBV27; no clear D. Germline CDR1 is MNHEY and CDR2 is SMNVEV (reference sequence). V was shortened by 3 bases and J by 4 bases, with 13 bases between the two germline ends. The CDR3 extends over 15 amino acids. CDR3 sequence (DNA): TGTGCCAGCAGTTTCGGGCCGGGAGGCGGAAACACCATATATTTT. This encodes CASSFGPGGGNTIYF.

This clonotype showed up just once. The chain has TRBV20-1 and TRBJ2-7, with D perhaps matching TRBD1 or TRBD2 (6 bases each). CDR1 DFQATT and CDR2 SNEGSKA come from the germline V gene (reference sequence). This CDR3 is built from 11 residues. V lost 6 bases and J lost 4, with 10 bases in between. CDR3 DNA sequence: TGCAGTGCGCGGGACAAATACGAGCAGTACTTC. Its translation: CSARDKYEQYF.